This T cell receptor (beta chain) was sequenced during a study of cytomegalovirus exposure and HLA in healthy donors. The PCR was carried out with 60 Vbeta primers and 13 Jbeta primers. Profiled with immunoSEQ multiplex PCR; TCRdb holds only in-frame clones, not every one. The sample lists approximately 130,000 clones, around 82% occurring once. Those who donated were healthy bone marrow donors. This sequence originates from a man in his fifties in good health and CMV-seronegative. Material for sequencing was PBMCs.

The CDR3 DNA reads as TGTGCCAGCACCCAAGACAGGGGTAGCACAGATACGCAGTATTTT. This codes for CASTQDRGSTDTQYF. The chain joins TRBV2 to TRBJ2-3; TRBD1 aligns across 8 bases. Unmatched junction bases numbered 6, after V lost 7 bases and J lost 0 bases. CDR1 and CDR2 from the germline V gene are SNHLY and FYNNEI. The CDR3 runs to 15 residues.